These T cell receptor beta chains were read from a single sample in a study of cytomegalovirus exposure and HLA in healthy donors. The repertoire was sequenced with immunoSEQ multiplex PCR; TCRdb's copy has only in-frame clones and lacks some. The sample carries over 150,000 clones, 70% to 85% recorded once. Sequencing was carried out using PBMCs. All receptors derive from a girl aged 2-10 years in good health and CMV-seropositive. CDR3s include the opening cysteine and the closing phenylalanine or tryptophan. D genes are given only for firm matches. Clone size, where shown, is once, few, many, or a class for clones that have expanded.

v_call	d_call	j_call	clone_size	cdr3_nt	cdr3_aa
TRBV27	TRBD1	TRBJ1-2	NA	TGTGCCAGCAGTTCAGTAAGGGACAGGGGCCCCCTTTTGGGCTACACCTTC	CASSSVRDRGPLLGYTF
TRBV5-6	NA	TRBJ1-1	NA	TGTGCCAGCAGCATCGGGGGGATGAACACTGAAGCTTTCTTT	CASSIGGMNTEAFF
TRBV4-1	TRBD2	TRBJ2-1	NA	TGCGCCAGCAGCCCCTTAGCGGGGGGGCCGCAGGGTGAGCAGTTCTTC	CASSPLAGGPQGEQFF
TRBV18	TRBD1	TRBJ1-1	NA	TGTGCCAGCTCACAACAGACAGGGGAGGGTAGCACTGAAGCTTTCTTT	CASSQQTGEGSTEAFF
TRBV6-1	TRBD2	TRBJ2-2	once	TGTGCCAGCAGAGTCCGCGGGAGGGCCAGCGGGGAGCTGTTTTTT	CASRVRGRASGELFF
TRBV19	NA	TRBJ2-2	NA	TGTGCCAGTAGTATTGGTAGTTGGATGGGGCAAGGCACCGGGGAGCTGTTTTTT	CASSIGSWMGQGTGELFF
TRBV2	TRBD2	TRBJ2-1	NA	TGTGCCAGCAACCGGGCCATTCCGGGGGGGTTTTACAATGAGCAGTTCTTC	CASNRAIPGGFYNEQFF
TRBV28	TRBD2	TRBJ2-1	NA	TGTGCCAGCAGTTCCCTCGGGAGGGCCCCAAACAATGAGCAGTTCTTC	CASSSLGRAPNNEQFF
TRBV18	NA	TRBJ1-4	NA	TGTGCCAGCTCACTTCACGAGAATGAAAAACTGTTTTTT	CASSLHENEKLFF
TRBV6-5	NA	TRBJ2-3	NA	TGTGCCAGCAGTTATGCTAGCCTTTCTAGCACAGATACGCAGTATTTT	CASSYASLSSTDTQYF
TRBV11-2	TRBD1	TRBJ2-3	NA	TGTGCCAGCAGCTTAGTCCAGGGGGCTAGCACAGATACGCAGTATTTT	CASSLVQGASTDTQYF
TRBV25-1	NA	TRBJ1-4	NA	TGTGCCAGCAGCCACCACAGGCCCACTAATGAAAAACTGTTTTTT	CASSHHRPTNEKLFF
TRBV6-5	TRBD1	TRBJ1-5	NA	TGTGCCAGCAGGCCGACAGGGAGCAATCAGCCCCAGCATTTT	CASRPTGSNQPQHF
TRBV6-5	NA	TRBJ1-2	NA	TGTGCCAGCAGTCGCGACAGATCGGGTGGCTACACCTTC	CASSRDRSGGYTF
TRBV12-5	NA	TRBJ2-6	NA	TGTGCTAGTGGTTTGGTACCGGCAGGGGATATTGGGGCCAACGTCCTGACTTTC	CASGLVPAGDIGANVLTF
TRBV7-2	NA	TRBJ2-1	NA	TGTGCCAGCAGCCTGCTCCGGGACTCCTTGTTCTTC	CASSLLRDSLFF
TRBV5-4	NA	TRBJ2-1	once	TGTGCCAGCAGCCCTGTTGGACACGGCAATGAGCAGTTCTTC	CASSPVGHGNEQFF
TRBV10-2	TRBD1	TRBJ1-5	NA	TGCGCCAGCAGTGAGTACAGGGGGCGCGACTTTAGCAATCAGCCCCAGCATTTT	CASSEYRGRDFSNQPQHF
TRBV6-5	NA	TRBJ1-5	NA	TGTGCCAGCAGGCAGACAGTTAGCAATCAGCCCCAGCATTTT	CASRQTVSNQPQHF
TRBV28	NA	TRBJ2-7	NA	TGTGCCAGCAGTTCACAGGGATATTCCTACGAGCAGTACTTC	CASSSQGYSYEQYF
TRBV29-1	NA	TRBJ1-1	NA	TGCAGCGTTGACTGGATAGGGGACTGGACTGAAGCTTTCTTT	CSVDWIGDWTEAFF
TRBV18	TRBD1	TRBJ2-6	NA	TGTGCCAGCTCAACCTCGGACAGGGTAGCAGCCGGGGCCAACGTCCTGACTTTC	CASSTSDRVAAGANVLTF
TRBV7-8	NA	TRBJ1-1	NA	TGTGCCAGCAGCAACGGGAAGGCTGCAGCTTTCTTT	CASSNGKAAAFF
TRBV10-2	NA	TRBJ2-7	NA	TGCGCCAGCAGTGAGGACTATTCCTACGAGCAGTACTTC	CASSEDYSYEQYF
TRBV5-6	NA	TRBJ1-1	NA	TGTGCCAGCAGCCGGCATCCGGACAGTTACTCTCGCGGGACTGAAGCTTTCTTT	CASSRHPDSYSRGTEAFF
TRBV5-6	NA	TRBJ2-3	NA	TGTGCCAGCAGCGCTTGGGGAGGTAGCACAGATACGCAGTATTTT	CASSAWGGSTDTQYF
TRBV5-1	TRBD2	TRBJ2-3	NA	TGCGCCAGCAGCTTGGGGCTAGCGGTTTTAACAGATACGCAGTATTTT	CASSLGLAVLTDTQYF
TRBV30	NA	TRBJ1-2	NA	TGTGCCTGGAGGGGGTTAGAAGGGGCAAGCTATGGCTACACCTTC	CAWRGLEGASYGYTF
TRBV11-2	TRBD1	TRBJ2-7	NA	TGTGCCAGCAGCCGGGGCAGGGGGCCCTACGAGCAGTACTTC	CASSRGRGPYEQYF
TRBV9	NA	TRBJ1-2	NA	TGTGCCAGCAGCGGAGGGGCAGGGGCGGATGGCTACACCTTC	CASSGGAGADGYTF
TRBV27	NA	TRBJ2-1	NA	TGTGCCACCTGGGCCGGGTTCGTGGGCGACAGACAAACGATTGAGCAGTTCTTC	CATWAGFVGDRQTIEQFF
TRBV7-2	TRBD2	TRBJ2-7	NA	TGTGCCAGCAGCTTAGTATGGGGGGGTAACTACGAGCAGTACTTC	CASSLVWGGNYEQYF
TRBV4-1	TRBD2	TRBJ2-3	few	TGCGCCAGCAGAACCCGACTAGCGGGGGCCTACGGGCAGTATTTT	CASRTRLAGAYGQYF
TRBV27	TRBD2	TRBJ2-1	once	TGTGCCAGCAGTTTATCCGGACTAGTTTCGTTCTTC	CASSLSGLVSFF
TRBV6-1	NA	TRBJ2-3	NA	TGTGCCAGTGGGATCGCGACTACCACAGATACGCAGTATTTT	CASGIATTTDTQYF
TRBV25-1	NA	TRBJ2-3	NA	TGTGCCAGCAGTGAAAGGGGGAAAGGCAGAACCAGCACAGATACGCAGTATTTT	CASSERGKGRTSTDTQYF
TRBV19	NA	TRBJ1-5	NA	TGTGCCAGTAGTATTAAAGGGGTCCAGCCCCAGCATTTT	CASSIKGVQPQHF